This T cell receptor beta chain comes out of a study of T cell responses to AZD1222 COVID-19 vaccine. Per germline, CDR1 LNHNV and CDR2 YYDKDF (reference sequence). V lost 6 bases and J lost 4, with 15 bases in between. The length of the CDR3 is 14 residues. The table came from immunoSEQ multiplex PCR; TCRdb's copy has only in-frame clones and leaves some out. The data contain 130,000 or so clones, around 84% of them singletons. Specimen: peripheral blood, collected on day 0 of AZD1222 vaccination. The rearrangement uses TRBV15 and TRBJ1-2; D is perhaps TRBD1 (5 bases). This clonotype originated in an adult in good health. This chain's CDR3 is CATSPRDPLYGYTF. The DNA for the CDR3 is TGTGCCACCAGTCCGCGGGACCCCCTCTATGGCTACACCTTC. The full variable domain, with the rest looked up from reference TRBV15 and TRBJ1-2, is DAMVIQNPRYQVTQFGKPVTLSCSQTLNHNVMYWYQQKSSQAPKLLFHYYDKDFNNEADTPDNFQSRRPNTSFCFLDIRSPGLGDTAMYLCATSPRDPLYGYTFGSGTRLTVV.